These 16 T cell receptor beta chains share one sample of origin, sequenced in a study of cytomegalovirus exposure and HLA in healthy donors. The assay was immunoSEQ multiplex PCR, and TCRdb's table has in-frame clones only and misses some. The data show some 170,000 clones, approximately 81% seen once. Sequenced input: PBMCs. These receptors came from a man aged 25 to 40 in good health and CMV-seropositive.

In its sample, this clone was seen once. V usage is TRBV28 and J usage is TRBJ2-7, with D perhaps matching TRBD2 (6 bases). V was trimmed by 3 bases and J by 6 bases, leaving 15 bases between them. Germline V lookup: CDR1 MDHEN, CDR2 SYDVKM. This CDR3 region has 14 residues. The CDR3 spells CASSFAREWGEQYF. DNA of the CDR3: TGTGCCAGCAGTTTTGCCCGGGAGTGGGGCGAGCAGTACTTC.

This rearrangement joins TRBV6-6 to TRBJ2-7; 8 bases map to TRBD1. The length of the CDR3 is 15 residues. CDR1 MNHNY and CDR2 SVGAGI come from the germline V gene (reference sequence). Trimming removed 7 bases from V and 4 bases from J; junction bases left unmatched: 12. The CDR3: CASTHGQGAGYEQYF. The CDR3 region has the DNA TGTGCCAGCACCCACGGGCAGGGGGCGGGATACGAGCAGTACTTC.

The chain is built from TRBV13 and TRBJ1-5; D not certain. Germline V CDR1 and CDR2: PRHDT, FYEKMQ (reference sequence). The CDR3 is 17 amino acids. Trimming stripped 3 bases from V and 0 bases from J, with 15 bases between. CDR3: CASSFIRTTDSNQPQHF. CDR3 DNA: TGTGCCAGCAGCTTTATCCGGACTACTGATAGCAATCAGCCCCAGCATTTT.

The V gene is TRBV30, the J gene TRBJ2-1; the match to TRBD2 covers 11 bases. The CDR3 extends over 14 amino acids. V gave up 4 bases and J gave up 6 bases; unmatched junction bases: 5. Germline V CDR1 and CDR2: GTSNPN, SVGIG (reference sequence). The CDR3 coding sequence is TGTGCCTGGAAACCGGGACTAGCGGCCAATGAGCAGTTCTTC. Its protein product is CAWKPGLAANEQFF.

CDR3 protein: CAWTSGSWPDTQYF. As DNA, the CDR3 is TGTGCCTGGACTAGCGGGAGTTGGCCAGATACGCAGTATTTT. V gene TRBV30 combines with J gene TRBJ2-3, with TRBD2 matching 10 bases. The V gene's germline CDR1 is GTSNPN and CDR2 SVGIG (reference sequence). The CDR3 length is 14 residues. V gave up 4 bases and J gave up 4 bases; unmatched junction bases: 5. Looking up the rest from reference TRBV30 and TRBJ2-3 gives the full variable domain: SQTIHQWPATLVQPVGSPLSLECTVEGTSNPNLYWYRQAAGRGLQLLFYSVGIGQISSEVPQNLSASRPQDRQFILSSKKLLLSDSGFYLCAWTSGSWPDTQYFGPGTRLTVL.

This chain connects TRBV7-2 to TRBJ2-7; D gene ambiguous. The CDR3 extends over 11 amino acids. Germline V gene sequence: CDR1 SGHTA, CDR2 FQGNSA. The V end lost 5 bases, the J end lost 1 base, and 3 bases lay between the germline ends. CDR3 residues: CASSASYEQYF. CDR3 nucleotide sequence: TGTGCCAGCAGCGCGTCCTACGAGCAGTACTTC.

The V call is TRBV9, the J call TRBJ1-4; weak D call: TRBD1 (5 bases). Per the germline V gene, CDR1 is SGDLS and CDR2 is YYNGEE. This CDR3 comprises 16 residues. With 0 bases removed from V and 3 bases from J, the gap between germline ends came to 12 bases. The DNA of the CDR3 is TGTGCCAGCAGCGTAGCGGGTCAGGGCCCTAATGAAAAACTGTTTTTT. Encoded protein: CASSVAGQGPNEKLFF.

The CDR3 loop reads CASMHRGVEQFF. In nucleotides, the CDR3 is TGCGCCAGCATGCACAGGGGGGTTGAGCAGTTCTTC. V and J are TRBV10-1 and TRBJ2-1, with TRBD1 matching 8 bases. V lost 7 bases and J lost 9; bases outside the gene matches: 5. The CDR3 loop spans 12 amino acids. Germline V lookup: CDR1 WNHNN, CDR2 SYGVQD (reference sequence).

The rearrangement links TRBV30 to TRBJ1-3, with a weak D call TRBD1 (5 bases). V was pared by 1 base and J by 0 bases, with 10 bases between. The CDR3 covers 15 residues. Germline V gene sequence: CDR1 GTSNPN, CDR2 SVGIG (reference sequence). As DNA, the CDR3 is TGTGCCTGGAGTGGAATGGGGGGCTCTGGAAACACCATATATTTT. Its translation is CAWSGMGGSGNTIYF.

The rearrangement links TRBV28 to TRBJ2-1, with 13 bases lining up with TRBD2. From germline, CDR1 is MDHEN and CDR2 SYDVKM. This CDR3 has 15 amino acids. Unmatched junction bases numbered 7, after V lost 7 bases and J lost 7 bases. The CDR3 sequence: CASISSGLAGNEQFF. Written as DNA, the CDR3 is TGTGCCAGCATCTCCTCGGGACTAGCGGGAAATGAGCAGTTCTTC.

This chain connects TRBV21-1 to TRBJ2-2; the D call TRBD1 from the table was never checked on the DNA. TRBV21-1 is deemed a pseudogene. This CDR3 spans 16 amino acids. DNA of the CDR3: TGTGCCAGCAGGGACAACCCGGACGGGAACACCGGGGAGCTGTTTTTT. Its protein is CASRDNPDGNTGELFF.

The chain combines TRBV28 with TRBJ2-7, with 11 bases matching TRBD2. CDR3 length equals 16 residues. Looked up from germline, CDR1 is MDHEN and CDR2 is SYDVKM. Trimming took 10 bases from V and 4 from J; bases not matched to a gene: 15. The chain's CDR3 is CAIHSGRASGSYEQYF. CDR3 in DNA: TGTGCCATACATAGCGGGAGGGCCTCGGGGTCTTACGAGCAGTACTTC.

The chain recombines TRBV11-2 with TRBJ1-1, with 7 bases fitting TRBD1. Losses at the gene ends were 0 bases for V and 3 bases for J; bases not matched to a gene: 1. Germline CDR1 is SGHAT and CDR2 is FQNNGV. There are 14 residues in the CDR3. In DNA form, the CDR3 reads TGTGCCAGCAGCTTAGACCAGGGGGACACTGAAGCTTTCTTT. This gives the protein CASSLDQGDTEAFF.

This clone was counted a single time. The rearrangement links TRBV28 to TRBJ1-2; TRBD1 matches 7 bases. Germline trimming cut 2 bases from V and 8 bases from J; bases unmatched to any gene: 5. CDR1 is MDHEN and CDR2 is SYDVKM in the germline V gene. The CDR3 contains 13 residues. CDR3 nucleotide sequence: TGTGCCAGCAGTTTAGGGCAGGGGGGCGGCTACACCTTC. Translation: CASSLGQGGGYTF.

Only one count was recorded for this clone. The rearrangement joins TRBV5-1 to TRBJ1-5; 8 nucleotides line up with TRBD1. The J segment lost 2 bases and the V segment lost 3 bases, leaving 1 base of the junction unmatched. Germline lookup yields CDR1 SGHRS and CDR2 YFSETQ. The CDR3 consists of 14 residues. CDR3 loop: CASSSQGGNQPQHF. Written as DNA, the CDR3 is TGCGCCAGCAGCTCACAGGGGGGCAATCAGCCCCAGCATTTT.

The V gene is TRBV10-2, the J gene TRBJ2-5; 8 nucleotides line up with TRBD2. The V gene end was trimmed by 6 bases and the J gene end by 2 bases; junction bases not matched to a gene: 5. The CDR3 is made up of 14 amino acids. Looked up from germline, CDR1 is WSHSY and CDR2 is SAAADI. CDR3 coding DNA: TGCGCCAGCAGCGTACTAGCGGCTCAAGAGACCCAGTACTTC. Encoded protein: CASSVLAAQETQYF.